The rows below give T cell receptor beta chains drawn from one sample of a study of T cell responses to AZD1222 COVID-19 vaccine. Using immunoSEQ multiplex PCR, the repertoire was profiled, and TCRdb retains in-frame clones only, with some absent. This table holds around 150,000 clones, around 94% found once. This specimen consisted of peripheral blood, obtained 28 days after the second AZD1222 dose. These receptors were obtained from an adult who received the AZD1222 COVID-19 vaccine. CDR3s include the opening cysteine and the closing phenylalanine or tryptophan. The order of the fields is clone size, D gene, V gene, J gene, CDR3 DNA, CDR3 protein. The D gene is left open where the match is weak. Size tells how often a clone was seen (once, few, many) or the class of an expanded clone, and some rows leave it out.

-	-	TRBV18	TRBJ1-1	TGTGCCAGCTCTCCCAAGCGAGGAGGGACTGAAGCTTTCTTT	CASSPKRGGTEAFF
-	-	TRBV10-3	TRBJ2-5	TGTGCCATCAGTGAGCGGGACCCTGTGGAGACCCAGTACTTC	CAISERDPVETQYF
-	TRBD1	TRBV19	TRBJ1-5	TGTGCCAGTAGTTTGACAGGGGCAGACCAGCCCCAGCATTTT	CASSLTGADQPQHF
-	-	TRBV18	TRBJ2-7	TGTGCCAGCTCACCAGGCGGCTACGAGCAGTACTTC	CASSPGGYEQYF
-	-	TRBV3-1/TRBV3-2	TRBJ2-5	TGTGCCAGCAGCCAAGTGGGGCGGGAGACCCAGTACTTC	CASSQVGRETQYF
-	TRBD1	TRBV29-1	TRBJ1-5	TGCAGCGTTCAGGGGGCGGGCAATCAGCCCCAGCATTTT	CSVQGAGNQPQHF
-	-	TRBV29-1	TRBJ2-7	TGCAGCGTAGGTACCCACGAGCAGTACTTC	CSVGTHEQYF
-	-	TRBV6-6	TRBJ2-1	TGTGCCAGCACCACAAAGGGGCTAACGGCCTACAATGAGCAGTTCTTC	CASTTKGLTAYNEQFF
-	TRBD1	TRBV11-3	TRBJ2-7	TGTGCCAGCAGCCACGGACAGGATTACGAGCAGTACTTC	CASSHGQDYEQYF
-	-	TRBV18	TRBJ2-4	TGTGCCAGCTCACCACCGACAGCACTAGCCAAAAACATTCAGTACTTC	CASSPPTALAKNIQYF
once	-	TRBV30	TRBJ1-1	TGTGCCTGGAGAGCCCGATCGGACACTGAAGCTTTCTTT	CAWRARSDTEAFF
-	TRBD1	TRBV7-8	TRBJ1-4	TGTGCCAGCAGATGGACAGGGGAAAAACTGTTTTTT	CASRWTGEKLFF
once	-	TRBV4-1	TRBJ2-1	TGCGCCAGCAGCTTAGCTTCCCTCAATGAGCAGTTCTTC	CASSLASLNEQFF
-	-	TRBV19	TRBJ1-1	TGTGCCAGTAGTATAGGCTGGGCGGGCTCGGACACTGAAGCTTTCTTT	CASSIGWAGSDTEAFF
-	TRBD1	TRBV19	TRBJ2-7	TGTGCCAGTAGTATAGTAGGGGGCTCTCCAACCTACGAGCAGTACTTC	CASSIVGGSPTYEQYF
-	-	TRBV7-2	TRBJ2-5	TGTGCCAGCAGCTTCCTCCAGGGGAGGGAAAGGGAGACCCAGTACTTC	CASSFLQGRERETQYF
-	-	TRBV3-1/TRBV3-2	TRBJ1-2	TGTGCCAGCACCCGCGGGGGTACCAACTATGGCTACACCTTC	CASTRGGTNYGYTF
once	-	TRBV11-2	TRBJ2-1	TGTGCCAGCAGCTTAGGTTTAGCACCACTGGGGGAGCAGTTCTTC	CASSLGLAPLGEQFF
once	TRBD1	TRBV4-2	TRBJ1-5	TGTGCCAGCAGCCAGGCCACAGGGGGAAATCAGCCCCAGCATTTT	CASSQATGGNQPQHF
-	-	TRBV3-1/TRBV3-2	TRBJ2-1	TGTGCCAGCAGCCAAGCTGGAGCGTCACTTTACAATGAGCAGTTCTTC	CASSQAGASLYNEQFF
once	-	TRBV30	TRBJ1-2	TGTGCCTGGAGACGAAAGTATGGCTACACCTTC	CAWRRKYGYTF
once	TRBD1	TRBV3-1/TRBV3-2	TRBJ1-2	TGTGCCAGCAGCCTAGAAGGACAGGGGGCGAGGTATGGCTACACCTTC	CASSLEGQGARYGYTF
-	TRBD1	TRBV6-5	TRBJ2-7	TGTGCCAGCAGTCACGACAGGGCCTACGAGCAGTACTTC	CASSHDRAYEQYF
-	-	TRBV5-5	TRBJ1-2	TGTGCCAGCAGCTTGTTTCAGTTCAACTATGGCTACACCTTC	CASSLFQFNYGYTF
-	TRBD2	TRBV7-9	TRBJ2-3	TGTGCCAGCAGCCCAGCGGGATTTCGCAGCTCAGATACGCAGTATTTT	CASSPAGFRSSDTQYF
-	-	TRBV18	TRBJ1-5	TGTGCCAGCTCACCAGGGGGGGAAAGTCAGCCCCAGCATTTT	CASSPGGESQPQHF
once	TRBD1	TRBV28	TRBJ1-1	TGTGCCAGCATTACTGGACAGGGGGCGGTCACTGAAGCTTTCTTT	CASITGQGAVTEAFF
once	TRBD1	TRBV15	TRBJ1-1	TGTGCCACCAGCAGACAAGGCGTCAGGGGGACTGAAGCTTTCTTT	CATSRQGVRGTEAFF
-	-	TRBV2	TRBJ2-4	TGTGCCAGCAGTGACGGGCTAGCCAAAAACATTCAGTACTTC	CASSDGLAKNIQYF